This TCR beta chain came from a study of T cell responses to AZD1222 COVID-19 vaccine. This CDR3 has 13 residues. V lost 1 base and J lost 7, with 5 bases in between. Germline-derived CDR1 and CDR2 are MGHDK and SYGVNS. A note on this clone: Its cognate antigen is unknown.

Points from the study as a whole: The donor cohort was predominantly white British with a female majority, and clonal diversity may have been underestimated. Nearly half of the spike-specific TCRs reportedly recognize variant regions that carry no mutations. Dominant CD4 TCR responses targeted spike regions 160-218 and 743-854.

Profiling relied on immunoSEQ multiplex PCR, and the TCRdb table lists in-frame clones only, not all of them. The table records about 150,000 clones, roughly 90% of them present only once. The J gene is TRBJ1-6, the V gene TRBV25-1, with D unresolved. The sample here was peripheral blood, taken 28 days after the second AZD1222 dose. This TCR came from an adult who received the AZD1222 COVID-19 vaccine. The CDR3 DNA follows: TGTGCCAGCAGTGAATTTCGAAATTCACCCCTCCACTTT. Its protein is CASSEFRNSPLHF.